These T cell receptor beta chains were read from a single sample in a study of blood T cell repertoires in COVID-19. The assay was immunoSEQ multiplex PCR, and TCRdb's table has in-frame clones only and misses some. The sample lists roughly 160,000 clones, about 88% occurring once. Sample: peripheral blood. These TCRs come from a man aged 50 to 60 who had recovered from COVID-19. Each CDR3 is given with its conserved first and last residue. The order of the fields is J gene, clone size, D gene, V gene, CDR3 DNA, CDR3 protein. D genes are given only for firm matches. Size is omitted from some rows. Given values are once, few, many or a class for expanded clones.

TRBJ2-3 - TRBD2 TRBV9 TGTGCCAGCAGCCCAAGAGCGGGGGGGGCTAGCACAGATACGCAGTATTTT CASSPRAGGASTDTQYF
TRBJ2-1 - - TRBV18 TGTGCCAGCTCACCGCAGGGTGGGTACAATGAGCAGTTCTTC CASSPQGGYNEQFF
TRBJ2-3 - - TRBV3-1/TRBV3-2 TGTGCCAGCAGCCAAGGGGATGGAGACGGGGGCACAGATACGCAGTATTTT CASSQGDGDGGTDTQYF
TRBJ2-7 - TRBD2 TRBV12-3/TRBV12-4 TGTGCCAGCAGTTCGGGACTAGCTGAACGCTTC CASSSGLAERF
TRBJ2-7 - - TRBV24-1 TGTGCCACGGATTCCGGGACATACTACGAGCAGTACTTC CATDSGTYYEQYF
TRBJ2-7 - - TRBV1 TGCACCAGCAGCCAAGATACGGCAGGGCAGGACTCCTACGAGCAGTACTTC CTSSQDTAGQDSYEQYF
TRBJ2-7 - TRBD1 TRBV9 TGTGCCAGCAGCGTAGAACCGAGGGGGCTAGGGGACAGTGCCTACGAGCAGTACTTC CASSVEPRGLGDSAYEQYF
TRBJ2-5 - - TRBV19 TGTGCCAGTAGGATTACAGGGCCGGGGGAGACCCAGTACTTC CASRITGPGETQYF
TRBJ2-7 - TRBD1 TRBV9 TGTGCCAGCAGCGCGGCGGACAGGGGGTACGAGCAGTACTTC CASSAADRGYEQYF
TRBJ1-1 few - TRBV19 TGTGCCAGTGGTAGATCGGGGAACACTGAAGCTTTCTTT CASGRSGNTEAFF
TRBJ2-3 - TRBD2 TRBV7-2 TGTGCCAGCAGCTTCGGACTAGAGGGAGATACGCAGTATTTT CASSFGLEGDTQYF
TRBJ2-5 - TRBD1 TRBV30 TGTGCCTGGAGCAAAGGGGGACAGGCGGGGAAGACCCAGTACTTC CAWSKGGQAGKTQYF
TRBJ1-4 - TRBD1 TRBV3-1/TRBV3-2 TGTGCCAGCAGCCGTCGGACAGGGGAGAGTGAAAAACTGTTTTTT CASSRRTGESEKLFF
TRBJ1-3 - - TRBV5-8 TGTGCCAGCAGCCGGACAGTTCCGATCTCTGGAAACACCATATATTTT CASSRTVPISGNTIYF
TRBJ2-3 - TRBD2 TRBV7-3 TGTGCCAGCAGCTCCGGGACTAGCGGGGGGCGCACAGATACGCAGTATTTT CASSSGTSGGRTDTQYF